Listed below are T cell receptor beta chains from one sample, sequenced in a study of T cell changes during pregnancy in multiple sclerosis. Sequencing used immunoSEQ multiplex PCR; TCRdb keeps in-frame clones, though not all of them. The sample comprises tens of thousands of clones, about 93% of which are singletons, and roughly 0.69% rests with the top ten. This material consisted of CD4+ T cells from peripheral blood mononuclear cells, taken in the second trimester of pregnancy. Receptors were obtained from a female donor in good health, enrolled as a control in a pregnancy study. Each CDR3 is given with its conserved first and last residue. A D gene is named only where the DNA matches it firmly.

>TRBJ2-3|-|TRBV2
CASKRGGGSTDTQYF
>TRBJ2-4|TRBD1|TRBV4-2
CASSQTGQRLIAKNIQYF
>TRBJ2-7|TRBD1|TRBV28
CASSRGTGVYEQYF
>TRBJ2-5|TRBD2|TRBV11-2
CASRLLAGGGLETQYF
>TRBJ1-1|-|TRBV2
CASRQAIAEAFF
>TRBJ2-7|-|TRBV6-1
CASSLTGGVDEQYF
>TRBJ1-2|-|TRBV6-1
CASSESRAIYGYTF
>TRBJ1-4|-|TRBV7-3
CASSQVGWDEKLFF
>TRBJ2-3|-|TRBV4-1
CASSRLNLMSTDTQYF
>TRBJ1-1|TRBD1|TRBV2
CASSSDRVEAFF
>TRBJ1-2|-|TRBV5-5
CASSLDKPDGYTF
>TRBJ1-1|-|TRBV5-1
CASKYSDSWTEAFF
>TRBJ2-7|TRBD1|TRBV10-3
CAISARDRGTYEQYF
>TRBJ2-7|TRBD1|TRBV7-3
CASSLGAGGNYEQYF
>TRBJ2-5|TRBD1|TRBV5-1
CASSQGAQETQYF
>TRBJ1-5|-|TRBV29-1
CSAEGGPNQPQHF
>TRBJ2-2|-|TRBV11-2
CASSPSNTGELFF
>TRBJ2-1|-|TRBV5-1
CASSYRGANYNEQFF
>TRBJ2-1|-|TRBV7-9
CASSAGTLKYNEQFF
>TRBJ1-2|TRBD1|TRBV10-3
CAIRNSGTGGVGYTF
>TRBJ1-1|-|TRBV7-3
CASSSTDQNTEAFF
>TRBJ2-2|-|TRBV19
CASSVAGASTGELFF
>TRBJ2-2|-|TRBV5-1
CASSLARNTGELFF
>TRBJ1-4|-|TRBV18
CASLSTETNEKLFF
>TRBJ2-7|TRBD1|TRBV7-9
CASSLESGGRHEQYF
>TRBJ2-4|-|TRBV6-5
CASSYATGSGIQYF
>TRBJ2-7|TRBD1|TRBV5-4
CASSSRDRDYEQYF
>TRBJ1-4|-|TRBV7-2
CASSLTGTTNEKLFF
>TRBJ1-2|-|TRBV7-9
CASSLMTGGGYTF
>TRBJ2-2|-|TRBV9
CASNFRSGELFF
>TRBJ2-5|-|TRBV13
CASSLWANQETQYF
>TRBJ1-3|-|TRBV5-1
CASSLVGSTGGNTIYF
>TRBJ2-1|TRBD2|TRBV5-1
CASSLGPGGNEQFF
>TRBJ2-5|TRBD1|TRBV11-3
CASSSGQGNGETQYF
>TRBJ2-7|-|TRBV4-3
CASSQEPQAFYEQYF
>TRBJ1-2|-|TRBV5-4
CASSLLTGNYGYTF
>TRBJ1-1|-|TRBV7-2
CASSPGRTPRNTEAFF
>TRBJ1-4|-|TRBV5-1
CASSPLSTNEKLFF
>TRBJ2-5|TRBD2|TRBV5-1
CASSLMASGHQETQYF
>TRBJ1-4|-|TRBV27
CASSPLTTEKLFF
>TRBJ1-2|TRBD1|TRBV5-1
CASSLRTGASPNYGYTF
>TRBJ1-1|-|TRBV11-2
CASSLGVRDFEAFF
>TRBJ2-1|-|TRBV5-1
CASSLGSPYNEQFF
>TRBJ1-5|-|TRBV6-5
CASSQDSYQPQHF
>TRBJ2-1|-|TRBV21-1
CASSKVHAGRDEQFF
>TRBJ2-7|TRBD1|TRBV6-5
CASRNRDSSYEQYF
>TRBJ2-7|TRBD1|TRBV4-3
CASSPSTGTREQYF
>TRBJ2-3|TRBD2|TRBV2
CASRLLAGITDTQYF
>TRBJ2-3|-|TRBV7-3
CASSLGPTGTGTDTQYF
>TRBJ2-1|-|TRBV7-3
CASSLTPGTFNEQFF
>TRBJ1-3|-|TRBV30
CAWSVSAVSGNTIYF
>TRBJ2-3|TRBD2|TRBV7-2
CASSQRSGGFTDTQYF
>TRBJ2-7|TRBD1|TRBV7-6
CASTNLLGDRTYEQYF